This entry lists 11 T cell receptor beta chains sequenced from one sample in a study of cytomegalovirus exposure and HLA in healthy donors. The PCR used 60 Vbeta and 13 Jbeta primers. Using immunoSEQ multiplex PCR, the repertoire was profiled, and TCRdb retains in-frame clones only, with some absent. This sample has 150,000 to 180,000 clones, with more than 75% found just once. Sequenced sample: PBMCs. The source is a woman aged 40 to 49 in good health and CMV-seropositive.

The chain couples TRBV27 to TRBJ2-7, with 9 nucleotides matching TRBD1. The CDR3 sequence is 15 residues long. Unmatched junction bases numbered 4, after V lost 4 bases and J lost 0 bases. The germline CDR1 and CDR2 sequences are MNHEY and SMNVEV (reference sequence). CDR3 in DNA: TGTGCCAGCAGTTACAAACAGGGGGCCTCCTACGAGCAGTACTTC. It codes for CASSYKQGASYEQYF.

The rearrangement joins TRBV7-8 to TRBJ2-2; 16 bases line up with TRBD2. The CDR3 length is 20 residues. Germline V gene lookup returns CDR1 SGHVS and CDR2 FQNEAQ. The trim removed 1 base at V and 4 bases at J, leaving 9 bases unmatched. The CDR3 region is CASSLEPPGLAGGSTGELFF. The CDR3 DNA reads TGTGCCAGCAGCTTAGAGCCCCCGGGACTAGCGGGAGGGAGCACCGGGGAGCTGTTTTTT.

This chain uses TRBV5-6 with TRBJ1-5; 10 bases are a match to TRBD1. CDR1 and CDR2 (germline): SGHDT, YYEEEE. The V and J ends lost 2 bases and 4 bases, in that order; junction bases with no gene match: 9. This CDR3 is built from 17 residues. The CDR3 DNA sequence: TGTGCCAGCAGCTTCCGACAGGGGGCGATTTCAAATCAGCCCCAGCATTTT. This sequence encodes CASSFRQGAISNQPQHF.

This clone was observed once. Other DNA sequences within the sample encode an identical CDR3. The V call is TRBV30, the J call TRBJ2-3; 13 nucleotides line up with TRBD2. CDR3 size: 14 residues. From germline, CDR1 is GTSNPN and CDR2 SVGIG (reference sequence). With 5 bases clipped from V and 4 bases from J, the junction kept 3 bases outside the gene matches. The chain's CDR3 is CAWPTSGRSDTQYF. In DNA, the CDR3 is TGTGCCTGGCCGACTAGCGGGAGGTCAGATACGCAGTATTTT.

The chain uses TRBV25-1 and TRBJ2-5, with TRBD1 matching 7 bases. Trimming took 1 base from V and 4 from J; bases not matched to a gene: 15. The germline V gene encodes CDR1 MGHDK and CDR2 SYGVNS. The CDR3 has 18 amino acids. CDR3 residues: CASSESGQAVFWSETQYF. CDR3 bases: TGTGCCAGCAGTGAATCCGGACAGGCGGTGTTTTGGTCAGAGACCCAGTACTTC.

V gene TRBV28 combines with J gene TRBJ2-7, with TRBD1 matching over 7 bases. The germline V gene has CDR1 MDHEN and CDR2 SYDVKM. V lost 4 bases and J lost 0; bases outside the gene matches: 12. The CDR3 contains 17 residues. CDR3 nucleotides: TGTGCCAGCAGTTGGGATCTACAGGGGAGCCACTCCTACGAGCAGTACTTC. Protein: CASSWDLQGSHSYEQYF.

The genes are TRBV5-1 and TRBJ2-2; 10 bases line up with TRBD1. Germline CDR1 and CDR2: SGHRS and YFSETQ. The V and J ends lost 0 bases and 5 bases, in that order; junction bases with no gene match: 7. CDR3 size: 17 residues. Here the CDR3 reads CASSLAGQGSRTGELFF. The CDR3, as DNA: TGCGCCAGCAGCTTGGCGGGACAGGGGAGTAGAACCGGGGAGCTGTTTTTT.

This chain joins TRBV5-4 and TRBJ1-1; D is unclear. Trimming stripped 9 bases from V and 0 bases from J, with 18 bases between. The CDR3 loop spans 15 amino acids. The germline V gene encodes CDR1 SGHNT and CDR2 YYREEE (reference sequence). CDR3 region: CATFPAGGVNTEAFF. The CDR3 DNA reads as TGTGCCACCTTCCCCGCAGGCGGGGTGAACACTGAAGCTTTCTTT.

The sample holds one count of this clone. The gene calls are TRBV27 and TRBJ1-1; 8 bases are a match to TRBD1. The J segment lost 5 bases and the V segment lost 6 bases, leaving 5 bases of the junction unmatched. CDR3 size: 13 residues. Germline CDR1 reads MNHEY; CDR2 reads SMNVEV (reference sequence). The CDR3, as DNA: TGTGCCAGCAGAGGACAGGGTGGGACTGAAGCTTTCTTT. The encoded protein is CASRGQGGTEAFF.

The genes are TRBV7-3 and TRBJ2-1; 10 bases line up with TRBD1. V lost 5 bases to trimming and J lost 8 bases; unmatched junction nucleotides: 12. The CDR3 is 16 amino acids. Germline V gene lookup returns CDR1 SGHTA and CDR2 FQGTGA. CDR3 bases: TGTGCCAGCAGCCTGACAGGGGGCGCAGTAACAGATGAGCAGTTCTTC. Residues: CASSLTGGAVTDEQFF.

The chain uses TRBV19 and TRBJ1-1, with 7 nucleotides matching TRBD1. The CDR3 contains 15 residues. J gave up 1 base and V 5 bases, and 7 bases lay outside the gene matches. CDR1 and CDR2 from the germline V gene are LNHDA and SQIVND (reference sequence). For the CDR3, the DNA is TGTGCCAGTAGTGTAAGGGGGCAAACGAACACTGAAGCTTTCTTT. Translated, it gives CASSVRGQTNTEAFF.